Following are 23 T cell receptor beta chains from one sample sequenced in a study of cytotoxic CD8 clonotypes in ibrutinib-treated CLL. Profiled with immunoSEQ multiplex PCR; TCRdb holds only in-frame clones, not every one. The sample lists roughly 330,000 clones; over 55% were seen once. The sample was PBMCs, taken after 36 months of ibrutinib treatment. These receptor sequences come from a human donor with chronic lymphocytic leukemia.

J is TRBJ2-2 and V is TRBV28; D possibly corresponds to TRBD1 (6 bases). This CDR3 contains 13 residues. The germline CDR1 and CDR2 sequences are MDHEN and SYDVKM. V was pared by 4 bases and J by 5 bases, with 8 bases between. The CDR3: CASSSQGTGELFF. The DNA of the CDR3 is TGTGCCAGCAGTTCCCAGGGGACCGGGGAGCTGTTTTTT. The variable domain in full, with the rest retrieved from reference TRBV28 and TRBJ2-2, is DVKVTQSSRYLVKRTGEKVFLECVQDMDHENMFWYRQDPGLGLRLIYFSYDVKMKEKGDIPEGYSVSREKKERFSLILESASTNQTSMYLCASSSQGTGELFFGEGSRLTVL.

The chain couples TRBV28 to TRBJ2-2; 13 nucleotides line up with TRBD2. Germline V lookup: CDR1 MDHEN, CDR2 SYDVKM. V trimming: 5 bases; J trimming: 7 bases; junction bases outside the gene matches: 7. The length of the CDR3 is 16 residues. The CDR3 is CASSPPGLAGSGELFF. In nucleotides, the CDR3 is TGTGCCAGCAGTCCCCCGGGACTAGCGGGAAGCGGGGAGCTGTTTTTT.

The chain is built from TRBV7-9 and TRBJ2-5; 12 positions match TRBD2. The length of the CDR3 is 17 residues. Germline CDR1 SEHNR, CDR2 FQNEAQ (reference sequence). Trimming cost V 2 bases and J 1 base; bases outside gene matches: 5. The CDR3: CASSLSLAGGTQETQYF. Here the CDR3 DNA reads TGTGCCAGCAGCTTATCGCTAGCGGGGGGGACCCAAGAGACCCAGTACTTC. The full variable domain, its missing parts supplied by reference TRBV7-9 and TRBJ2-5, is DTGVSQNPRHKITKRGQNVTFRCDPISEHNRLYWYRQTLGQGPEFLTYFQNEAQLEKSRLLSDRFSAERPKGSFSTLEIQRTEQGDSAMYLCASSLSLAGGTQETQYFGPGTRLLVL.

The V call is TRBV29-1, the J call TRBJ2-1; perhaps TRBD1 as D (6 bases). CDR1 is SQVTM, CDR2 ANQGSEA, per germline. Trimming took off 4 bases at V and 4 bases at J, with 14 bases between the two ends. There are 14 residues in the CDR3. In nucleotides, the CDR3 is TGCAGCGTTGCGAAGGACAGTCTATACAATGAGCAGTTCTTC. It specifies CSVAKDSLYNEQFF.

The CDR3: CASSYSNQGALGEQYF. The CDR3 DNA follows: TGTGCCAGCAGTTACTCGAACCAGGGAGCCTTAGGGGAGCAGTACTTC. The chain is built from TRBV6-5 and TRBJ2-7, with D perhaps TRBD1 or TRBD2 (5 bases each). V dropped 0 bases and J dropped 7 bases, with 19 bases sitting between them. In germline, CDR1 is MNHEY, CDR2 SVGAGI. The CDR3 covers 16 residues.

The chain combines TRBV9 with TRBJ1-6; the D gene is possibly TRBD1 (6 bases). The V and J ends lost 3 bases and 7 bases respectively, with 14 bases between them. The germline V gene has CDR1 SGDLS and CDR2 YYNGEE. The CDR3 spans 15 residues. Here the CDR3 DNA reads TGTGCCAGCAGCGAGAGGACAGTTTCGAATTCACCCCTCCACTTT. It specifies CASSERTVSNSPLHF.

This sequence joins TRBV11-2 and TRBJ2-7; D is perhaps TRBD2 (7 bases). This CDR3 contains 16 residues. Trimming pared 1 base from V and 4 bases from J, leaving 17 bases between. Germline V gives CDR1 SGHAT, CDR2 FQNNGV. The CDR3 DNA reads TGTGCCAGCAGCTTAGTACTTCAAGGGGGGGATTACGAGCAGTACTTC. Protein product: CASSLVLQGGDYEQYF. Drawing the rest from reference TRBV11-2 and TRBJ2-7, the complete variable domain is EAGVAQSPRYKIIEKRQSVAFWCNPISGHATLYWYQQILGQGPKLLIQFQNNGVVDDSQLPKDRFSAERLKGVDSTLKIQPAKLEDSAVYLCASSLVLQGGDYEQYFGPGTRLTVT.

The chain recombines TRBV4-1 with TRBJ1-2, with 12 bases fitting TRBD1. CDR1 is MGHRA, CDR2 YSYEKL, per germline. The length of the CDR3 is 16 residues. After removal of 1 base from V and 5 bases from J, the junction contained 5 bases not matched to a gene. This CDR3 reads CASSQAGTGGRYGYTF. CDR3 nucleotide sequence: TGCGCCAGCAGCCAAGCGGGGACAGGGGGCCGGTATGGCTACACCTTC.

The chain recombines TRBV28 with TRBJ2-1; 9 bases line up with TRBD1. CDR3 size: 19 residues. Germline V gives CDR1 MDHEN, CDR2 SYDVKM. With V trimmed by 7 bases and J by 0 bases, 16 bases remained unmatched. DNA of the CDR3: TGTGCCAGCACCCACGCCTACAGGGGGCGCGGAAGCTCCTACAATGAGCAGTTCTTC. Amino acid sequence: CASTHAYRGRGSSYNEQFF.

The chain is built from TRBV7-8 and TRBJ1-2, with D perhaps TRBD1 (6 bases). Germline lookup yields CDR1 SGHVS and CDR2 FQNEAQ. The CDR3 runs to 14 residues. V was trimmed by 3 bases and J by 4 bases, leaving 12 bases between them. CDR3 DNA sequence: TGTGCCAGCAGCTTTATCGGGGGCAGCTATGGCTACACCTTC. This encodes CASSFIGGSYGYTF. The full variable domain, its missing parts supplied by reference TRBV7-8 and TRBJ1-2, is GAGVSQSPRYKVAKRGQDVALRCDPISGHVSLFWYQQALGQGPEFLTYFQNEAQLDKSGLPSDRFFAERPEGSVSTLKIQRTQQEDSAVYLCASSFIGGSYGYTFGSGTRLTVV.

V usage is TRBV5-8 and J usage is TRBJ1-1; 7 nucleotides agree with TRBD1. CDR1 is SGHTS and CDR2 is YDEGEE in the germline V gene. This CDR3 region has 16 residues. V lost 1 base to trimming and J lost 3 bases; unmatched junction nucleotides: 9. Here the CDR3 DNA reads TGTGCCAGCAGCTTGAGTCGTGTAGGGGGCCACACTGAAGCTTTCTTT. Its protein is CASSLSRVGGHTEAFF.

The genes are TRBV9 and TRBJ1-2; D remains ambiguous. The germline gives CDR1 SGDLS, CDR2 YYNGEE. Trimming pared 5 bases from V and 2 bases from J, leaving 13 bases between. The CDR3 is made up of 14 amino acids. Here the CDR3 reads CASRWGGGNYGYTF. The DNA of the CDR3 is TGTGCCAGCAGGTGGGGTGGAGGAAACTATGGCTACACCTTC.

The gene calls are TRBV10-3 and TRBJ1-2; 7 bases are shared with TRBD1. J lost 8 bases, V lost 4 bases, and 7 bases had no gene match. Germline-derived CDR1 and CDR2 are ENHRY and SYGVKD. The CDR3 runs 13 residues. The CDR3 sequence: CAISATGEDGYTF. CDR3 nucleotide sequence: TGTGCCATCAGTGCTACAGGGGAGGACGGCTACACCTTC.

The chain has TRBV7-3 and TRBJ2-1; tentatively, D is TRBD1 (5 bases). The CDR3 is made up of 16 amino acids. Germline loops: CDR1 SGHTA, CDR2 FQGTGA. V lost 5 bases and J 7 bases, leaving 21 bases between the germline ends. CDR3 loop: CASSLGAGSGQNEQFF. In DNA form, the CDR3 reads TGTGCCAGCAGCCTAGGGGCAGGGTCCGGGCAGAATGAGCAGTTCTTC.

The chain has TRBV11-2 and TRBJ1-6, with 9 bases that match TRBD1. Per germline, CDR1 SGHAT and CDR2 FQNNGV. The CDR3 has 15 residues. The V segment lost 2 bases and the J segment 7 bases; nucleotides outside the gene matches: 3. CDR3 amino acids: CASSLNRGRNSPLHF. As DNA, the CDR3 is TGTGCCAGCAGCTTAAACAGGGGGCGAAATTCACCCCTCCACTTT.

The chain carries TRBV6-6 and TRBJ1-1, with D maybe TRBD1 (5 bases). V lost 8 bases and J lost 1, with 8 bases in between. Germline CDR1 is MNHNY and CDR2 is SVGAGI (reference sequence). This CDR3 comprises 12 residues. The CDR3 region has the DNA TGTGCCAGCTTGCAGGGGAACACTGAAGCTTTCTTT. Residues: CASLQGNTEAFF.

A remark on this clone: In the same sample, other DNA sequences code for this CDR3. The CDR3 sequence is CASSNRGHGYTF. Written as DNA, the CDR3 is TGTGCCAGCAGTAACAGGGGACATGGCTACACCTTC. The V gene is TRBV2, the J gene TRBJ1-2; 7 bases line up with TRBD1. Germline-derived CDR1 and CDR2 are SNHLY and FYNNEI. The CDR3 runs 12 residues. Unmatched junction bases numbered 3, after V lost 5 bases and J lost 6 bases.

DNA of the CDR3: TGCGCCAGCGTTGGACTAGCGGGAAACAATGAGCAGTTCTTC. This codes for CASVGLAGNNEQFF. V is TRBV10-2 and J is TRBJ2-1; 12 positions match TRBD2. The CDR3 is 14 amino acids. The germline V gene has CDR1 WSHSY and CDR2 SAAADI. The ends lost 8 bases at V and 5 bases at J; junction bases unmatched: 4.

V usage is TRBV27 and J usage is TRBJ2-7, with TRBD2 identical over 12 bases. The CDR3 is 18 amino acids. Trimming cost V 5 bases and J 2 bases; bases outside gene matches: 13. The germline gives CDR1 MNHEY, CDR2 SMNVEV (reference sequence). The CDR3 sequence is CASSRSLSSSGRAYEQYF. CDR3 nucleotides: TGTGCCAGCAGTCGGAGCTTATCGTCTAGCGGGAGGGCCTACGAGCAGTACTTC.

This chain uses TRBV2 with TRBJ1-2; 9 bases agree with TRBD1. Trimming cost V 10 bases and J 5 bases; bases outside gene matches: 5. Germline values: CDR1 SNHLY, CDR2 FYNNEI. The CDR3 consists of 12 residues. Written as DNA, the CDR3 is TGTGCCACCGGGGACAGGGTGTATGGCTACACCTTC. Translation: CATGDRVYGYTF. Looking up the rest from reference TRBV2 and TRBJ1-2 gives the full variable domain: EPEVTQTPSHQVTQMGQEVILRCVPISNHLYFYWYRQILGQKVEFLVSFYNNEISEKSEIFDDQFSVERPDGSNFTLKIRSTKLEDSAMYFCATGDRVYGYTFGSGTRLTVV.

This clone was counted a few times. The chain has TRBV4-1 and TRBJ2-5; D is perhaps TRBD1 (6 bases). Trimming removed 1 base at V and 0 bases at J, with 6 bases between. This CDR3 is built from 14 residues. The germline V gene encodes CDR1 MGHRA and CDR2 YSYEKL. In DNA form, the CDR3 reads TGCGCCAGCAGCCAAGGACAGGACCAAGAGACCCAGTACTTC. This sequence encodes CASSQGQDQETQYF.

The V and J genes are TRBV27 and TRBJ1-6, with TRBD1 as a possible D gene (5 bases). The CDR3 is 19 amino acids. Germline V lookup: CDR1 MNHEY, CDR2 SMNVEV (reference sequence). V was trimmed by 0 bases and J by 0 bases, leaving 15 bases between them. In DNA form, the CDR3 reads TGTGCCAGCAGTTTATCGGGGCCGGGTCCCAGCTCCTATAATTCACCCCTCCACTTT. Residues: CASSLSGPGPSSYNSPLHF.

The chain recombines TRBV19 with TRBJ2-7, with D tentatively TRBD1 or TRBD2 (6 bases each). The germline V and J ends were trimmed by 6 bases and 7 bases, with 22 bases remaining between them. The CDR3 runs 15 residues. CDR1 is LNHDA and CDR2 is SQIVND in the germline V gene (reference sequence). The DNA for the CDR3 is TGTGCCAGTAGCCAGTCGTCCGTGAAAGGGGGGGAGCAGTACTTC. This encodes CASSQSSVKGGEQYF.